This entry describes one T cell receptor beta chain. The entry originates in a study of blood T cell repertoires in COVID-19. Looking at the study overall: Sites in the United States, Italy and Spain provided acute and convalescent COVID-19 samples.

From germline, CDR1 is SGHAT and CDR2 FQNNGV. The CDR3 has 14 residues. Trimming stripped 1 base from V and 3 bases from J, with 9 bases between. Profiled with immunoSEQ multiplex PCR; TCRdb holds only in-frame clones, not every one. The data hold 40,000 to 65,000 clones, with roughly four fifths observed a single time. The rearrangement uses TRBV11-2 and TRBJ1-2; no reliable D call. The sample taken for sequencing was peripheral blood. This TCR was sampled from a human donor in a cohort sampled during active COVID-19. CDR3 residues: CASSLGSSHYGYTF. CDR3 DNA sequence: TGTGCCAGCAGCTTAGGGTCCAGTCACTATGGCTACACCTTC.